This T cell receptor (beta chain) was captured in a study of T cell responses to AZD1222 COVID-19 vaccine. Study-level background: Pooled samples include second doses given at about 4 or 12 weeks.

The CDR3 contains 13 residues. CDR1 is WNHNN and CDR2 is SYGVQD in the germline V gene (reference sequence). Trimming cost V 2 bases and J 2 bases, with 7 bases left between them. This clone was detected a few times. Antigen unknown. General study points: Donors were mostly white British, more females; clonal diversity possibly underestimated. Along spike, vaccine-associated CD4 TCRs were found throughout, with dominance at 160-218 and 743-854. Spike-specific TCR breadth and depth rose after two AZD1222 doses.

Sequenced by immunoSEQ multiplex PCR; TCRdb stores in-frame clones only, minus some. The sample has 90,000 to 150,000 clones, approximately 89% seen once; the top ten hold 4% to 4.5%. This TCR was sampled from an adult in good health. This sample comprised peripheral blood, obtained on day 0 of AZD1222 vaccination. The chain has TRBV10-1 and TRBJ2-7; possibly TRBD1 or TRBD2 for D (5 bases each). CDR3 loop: CASSEGTAYEQYF. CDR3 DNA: TGCGCCAGCAGTGAGGGGACGGCCTACGAGCAGTACTTC.